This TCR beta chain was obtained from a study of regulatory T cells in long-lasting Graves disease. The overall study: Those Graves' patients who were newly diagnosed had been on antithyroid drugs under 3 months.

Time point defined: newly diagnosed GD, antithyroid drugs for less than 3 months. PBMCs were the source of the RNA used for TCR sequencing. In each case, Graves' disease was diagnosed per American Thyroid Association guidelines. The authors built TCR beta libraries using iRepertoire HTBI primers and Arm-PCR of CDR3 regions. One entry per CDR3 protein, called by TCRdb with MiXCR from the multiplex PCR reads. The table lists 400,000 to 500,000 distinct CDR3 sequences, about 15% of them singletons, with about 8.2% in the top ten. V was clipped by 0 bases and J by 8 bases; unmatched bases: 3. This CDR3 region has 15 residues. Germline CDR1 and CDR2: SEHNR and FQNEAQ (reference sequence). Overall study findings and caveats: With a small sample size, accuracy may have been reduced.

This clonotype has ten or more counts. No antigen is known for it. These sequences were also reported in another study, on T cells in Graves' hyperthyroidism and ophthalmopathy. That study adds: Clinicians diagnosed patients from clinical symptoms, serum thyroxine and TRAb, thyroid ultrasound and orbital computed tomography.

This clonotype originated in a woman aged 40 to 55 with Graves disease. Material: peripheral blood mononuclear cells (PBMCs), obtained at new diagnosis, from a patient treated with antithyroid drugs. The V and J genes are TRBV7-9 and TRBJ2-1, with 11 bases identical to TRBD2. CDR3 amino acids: CASSLATSGIDEQFF. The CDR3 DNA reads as TGTGCCAGCAGCTTAGCGACTAGCGGGATAGATGAGCAGTTCTTC.